This T cell receptor (beta chain) was sequenced during a study of cytomegalovirus exposure and HLA in healthy donors. 13 Jbeta primers and 60 Vbeta primers were used for the PCR. Original analysis: It was a later analysis that counted about 80 million unique TCR beta chains, of which 9 million to 13 million were shared. TCRdb's copy holds only in-frame clones and misses some; the assay was immunoSEQ multiplex PCR. The V and J calls and the clone size are those of that table, but D and trimming were determined from the DNA. The table includes 35,000 to 45,000 clones, about 70% detected once. The study's findings and limits: Analyses of presence and absence presupposed an approximately uniform sequencing depth across donors. A later analysis by the authors found several of the most significant clusters apparently linked to common viral pathogens.

Germline assignment: CDR1 SGHNT and CDR2 YYREEE (reference sequence). This CDR3 spans 16 amino acids. V was pared by 4 bases and J by 5 bases, with 6 bases of the junction left unmatched. Donors were nominally healthy when sampled, though unrecorded immune exposures were likely. In regard to this clone: What it binds is unknown.

The source of this sequence is a man aged 25 to 40 in good health and CMV-seronegative. Sequencing was done on a sample of PBMCs. The rearrangement joins TRBV5-4 to TRBJ2-3; 14 positions match TRBD2. CDR3 sequence: CASSLTSGGAQDTQYF. The DNA of the CDR3 is TGTGCCAGCAGCCTGACTAGCGGGGGGGCCCAAGATACGCAGTATTTT. Full variable domain (remainder filled in from reference TRBV5-4 and TRBJ2-3): ETGVTQSPTHLIKTRGQQVTLRCSSQSGHNTVSWYQQALGQGPQFIFQYYREEENGRGNFPPRFSGLQFPNYSSELNVNALELDDSALYLCASSLTSGGAQDTQYFGPGTRLTVL.